The clone carrying this TCR beta chain was observed at least ten times. Its cognate antigen is unknown. The data originate from a study of CD8 T cells in ankylosing spondylitis. Overall study results and limits: The clones that were linked to disease were reported to be significantly enriched in matched synovial fluid samples from ankylosing spondylitis patients. Characteristic, it appeared, of ankylosing spondylitis blood was a TCR beta motif of several highly homologous variants. Disease-linked clones were CD8+ and relatively rare in peripheral blood.

In germline, CDR1 is MNHNY, CDR2 SVGAGI (reference sequence). V lost 7 bases to trimming and J lost 7 bases; unmatched junction nucleotides: 8. This CDR3 is 13 amino acids long. TCRdb ran MiXCR on the 5' RACE reads and lists one entry per CDR3 protein. The data show about 460,000 distinct CDR3 sequences, 5.3% seen once. The sample taken for sequencing was blood, either unsorted or a sorted T cell fraction (not recorded which). The chain couples TRBV6-6 to TRBJ1-2; 8 bases are shared with TRBD1. The TCR originated in a male donor with ankylosing spondylitis. CDR3 loop: CASTTDRAFGYTF. Written as DNA, the CDR3 is TGTGCCAGCACCACGGACAGGGCCTTTGGCTACACCTTC.